These 30 T cell receptor beta chains were sequenced from one sample in a study of graft-versus-host responses after intestinal transplantation. The authors processed graft tissue to release intraepithelial and lamina propria lymphocytes. TCRdb's table, derived via immunoSEQ multiplex PCR, lists solely in-frame clones and lacks some. Of 20,000 to 25,000 clones in the sample, roughly 79% were seen once. The sample was ileum tissue, taken 12 days after intestinal transplant. The origin of the receptors is a human patient who received an intestinal transplant, so some T cells may come from the graft donor.

The rearrangement uses TRBV29-1 and TRBJ2-5; 11 bases agree with TRBD1. The germline V gene has CDR1 SQVTM and CDR2 ANQGSEA. J gave up 4 bases and V 5 bases, and 18 bases lay outside the gene matches. This CDR3 is built from 18 residues. The CDR3: CSVPTQGGGQGASETQYF. The CDR3, as DNA: TGCAGCGTTCCAACACAAGGGGGAGGACAGGGGGCTTCAGAGACCCAGTACTTC.

The chain has TRBV14 and TRBJ1-2; no definite D call. Germline assignment: CDR1 SGHDN and CDR2 FVKESK. This CDR3 region has 15 residues. Trimming removed 0 bases at V and 2 bases at J, with 10 bases between. CDR3 sequence: CASSQDYYSNYGYTF. CDR3 in DNA: TGTGCCAGCAGCCAAGATTATTACAGCAACTATGGCTACACCTTC.

In this sample, this clone turned up a few times. The chain recombines TRBV2 with TRBJ2-3, with 12 bases matching TRBD2. The CDR3 spans 14 residues. Germline V lookup: CDR1 SNHLY, CDR2 FYNNEI. V dropped 8 bases and J dropped 6; count of bases not matched to a gene: 6. CDR3 sequence reads: CASGPGLAGDTQYF. The CDR3 nucleotides are TGTGCCAGCGGACCGGGACTAGCGGGCGATACGCAGTATTTT.

The table lists this clone with a few counts. J is TRBJ1-2 and V is TRBV13; D is possibly TRBD1 (5 bases). This CDR3 has 13 amino acids. The germline V and J ends were trimmed by 5 bases and 3 bases, with 10 bases remaining between them. The germline gives CDR1 PRHDT, CDR2 FYEKMQ (reference sequence). The CDR3 loop is CASSPRRDYGYTF. The CDR3 DNA reads TGTGCCAGCAGCCCCCGCAGGGACTATGGCTACACCTTC.

The V and J genes are TRBV2 and TRBJ2-5; 16 bases are shared with TRBD2. CDR1 and CDR2 from the germline V gene are SNHLY and FYNNEI. After removal of 8 bases from V and 3 bases from J, the junction contained 18 bases not matched to a gene. CDR3 length: 20 amino acids. DNA of the CDR3: TGTGCCAGCGCTTTTACCGCCGGGACTAGCGGGGGGGCTCCTGAAGAGACCCAGTACTTC. It codes for CASAFTAGTSGGAPEETQYF.

The chain combines TRBV27 with TRBJ2-1; TRBD2 matches at 10 bases. This CDR3 spans 16 amino acids. The germline V gene has CDR1 MNHEY and CDR2 SMNVEV (reference sequence). The ends lost 3 bases at V and 6 bases at J; junction bases unmatched: 8. CDR3 nucleotides: TGTGCCAGCAGTTTCCCTAGCGGGAGAAAGGGCAATGAGCAGTTCTTC. This codes for CASSFPSGRKGNEQFF.

The V and J genes are TRBV6-6 and TRBJ2-1; D perhaps matches TRBD1 (6 bases). From germline, CDR1 is MNHNY and CDR2 SVGAGI (reference sequence). V was trimmed by 6 bases and J by 0 bases, leaving 15 bases between them. The CDR3 loop spans 16 amino acids. The CDR3 loop reads CASSSSGASSYNEQFF. The CDR3, as DNA: TGTGCCAGCAGCAGCTCAGGGGCGAGCTCCTACAATGAGCAGTTCTTC.

V gene TRBV7-2 combines with J gene TRBJ2-7, with TRBD2 matching over 9 bases. V lost 4 bases to trimming and J lost 0 bases; unmatched junction nucleotides: 7. This CDR3 spans 16 amino acids. Germline V gene data show CDR1 as SGHTA and CDR2 as FQGNSA. CDR3 in DNA: TGTGCCAGCAGCTCGAGCCCGGGACTAGCCTCCTACGAGCAGTACTTC. It encodes CASSSSPGLASYEQYF.

The chain couples TRBV6-1 to TRBJ1-1, with D tentatively TRBD1 (5 bases). The V and J ends lost 5 bases and 4 bases respectively, with 11 bases between them. This CDR3 has 13 amino acids. The germline CDR1 and CDR2 sequences are MNHNS and SASEGT. The CDR3 DNA reads TGTGCCAGCAGTTCGACAGTTCCCACTGAAGCTTTCTTT. It encodes CASSSTVPTEAFF.

This sequence joins TRBV12-5 and TRBJ1-5; tentatively, D is TRBD1 (6 bases). This CDR3 contains 15 residues. The germline V gene encodes CDR1 LGHNT and CDR2 FRNRAP. V lost 6 bases and J lost 2, with 14 bases in between. CDR3 DNA: TGTGCTAGTGGCACGACAGGTGTGGGCAATCAGCCCCAGCATTTT. This gives the protein CASGTTGVGNQPQHF.

The chain combines TRBV2 with TRBJ2-1; weak D call: TRBD2 (5 bases). Trimming left V 6 bases short and J 0 bases short, with 12 bases between. The CDR3 totals 15 residues. Germline V gene sequence: CDR1 SNHLY, CDR2 FYNNEI. The CDR3 here is CASRKRKSSYNEQFF. The CDR3 coding sequence is TGTGCCAGCAGAAAGCGGAAAAGCTCCTACAATGAGCAGTTCTTC.

The V gene is TRBV19, the J gene TRBJ2-1; D is perhaps TRBD1 (5 bases). There are 15 residues in the CDR3. V dropped 10 bases and J dropped 0 bases, with 16 bases sitting between them. Germline CDR1 is LNHDA and CDR2 is SQIVND (reference sequence). CDR3: CATTIGVSSYNEQFF. As DNA, the CDR3 is TGTGCCACCACTATAGGGGTTAGCTCCTACAATGAGCAGTTCTTC.

This clone was observed once. The gene calls are TRBV7-8 and TRBJ2-1; a weak D match, TRBD2 (5 bases). The CDR3 covers 15 residues. Trimming pared 2 bases from V and 6 bases from J, leaving 14 bases between. CDR1 and CDR2 (germline): SGHVS, FQNEAQ. CDR3 amino acids: CASSLLVAYGNEQFF. The CDR3, as DNA: TGTGCCAGCAGCTTATTGGTAGCGTACGGCAATGAGCAGTTCTTC.

About this clone itself: Other DNA sequences in the sample encode the same CDR3. V and J are TRBV5-4 and TRBJ2-5; perhaps TRBD2 as D (6 bases). The CDR3 covers 13 residues. CDR1 and CDR2 (germline): SGHNT, YYREEE (reference sequence). Between the trimmed V and J ends, which lost 0 bases and 5 bases, there was a span of 8 bases. The CDR3 nucleotides read TGTGCCAGCAGCTTGGCAGGAGGGGAGACCCAGTACTTC. It encodes CASSLAGGETQYF. Full variable domain (outside the CDR3, taken from reference TRBV5-4 and TRBJ2-5): ETGVTQSPTHLIKTRGQQVTLRCSSQSGHNTVSWYQQALGQGPQFIFQYYREEENGRGNFPPRFSGLQFPNYSSELNVNALELDDSALYLCASSLAGGETQYFGPGTRLLVL.

The J gene is TRBJ1-1, the V gene TRBV27; 8 positions agree with TRBD1. This CDR3 is built from 14 residues. Trimming took 5 bases from V and 5 from J; bases not matched to a gene: 7. Germline V gene lookup returns CDR1 MNHEY and CDR2 SMNVEV (reference sequence). The CDR3 here is CASSPTGAGTEAFF. DNA of the CDR3: TGTGCCAGCAGTCCGACAGGGGCGGGGACTGAAGCTTTCTTT.

There are a few counts of this clone. The chain combines TRBV6-1 with TRBJ2-3; 9 bases agree with TRBD2. The germline gives CDR1 MNHNS, CDR2 SASEGT. This CDR3 has 15 amino acids. V shed 0 bases, J shed 4 bases, and the junction held 2 bases outside the gene matches. The CDR3 protein is CASSEASGSPDTQYF. The CDR3 nucleotides are TGTGCCAGCAGTGAAGCTAGCGGGAGCCCAGATACGCAGTATTTT.

This clone was counted a single time. V gene TRBV28 combines with J gene TRBJ2-7; D is perhaps TRBD2 (6 bases). The CDR3 totals 15 residues. Between the trimmed V and J ends, which lost 3 bases and 2 bases, there was a span of 14 bases. Germline V CDR1 and CDR2: MDHEN, SYDVKM. CDR3 sequence (DNA): TGTGCCAGCAGTTTTAGGCGAGCGGGTGCCTACGAGCAGTACTTC. Its translation is CASSFRRAGAYEQYF. Filled out from reference TRBV28 and TRBJ2-7, the complete variable domain reads DVKVTQSSRYLVKRTGEKVFLECVQDMDHENMFWYRQDPGLGLRLIYFSYDVKMKEKGDIPEGYSVSREKKERFSLILESASTNQTSMYLCASSFRRAGAYEQYFGPGTRLTVT.

The V and J genes are TRBV4-1 and TRBJ2-3, with D tentatively TRBD2 (6 bases). This CDR3 has 15 amino acids. Germline V gene lookup returns CDR1 MGHRA and CDR2 YSYEKL. The V and J ends lost 4 bases and 5 bases respectively, with 16 bases between them. The CDR3 sequence is CASSLGVVGGDTQYF. Here the CDR3 DNA reads TGCGCCAGCAGCCTTGGAGTGGTCGGGGGAGATACGCAGTATTTT.

The chain combines TRBV29-1 with TRBJ1-5, with D uncertain. V was cut by 6 bases and J by 0 bases, with 12 bases left in between. CDR1 SQVTM and CDR2 ANQGSEA come from the germline V gene. This CDR3 spans 14 amino acids. The CDR3, as DNA: TGCAGCGTCGCTTCAGATTATAGCAATCAGCCCCAGCATTTT. The encoded protein is CSVASDYSNQPQHF. Drawing the rest from reference TRBV29-1 and TRBJ1-5, the complete variable domain is SAVISQKPSRDICQRGTSLTIQCQVDSQVTMMFWYRQQPGQSLTLIATANQGSEATYESGFVIDKFPISRPNLTFSTLTVSNMSPEDSSIYLCSVASDYSNQPQHFGDGTRLSIL.

J is TRBJ1-5 and V is TRBV5-1; tentative D call: TRBD1 (6 bases). V was pared by 7 bases and J by 7 bases, with 15 bases between. Germline CDR1 is SGHRS and CDR2 is YFSETQ. The CDR3 covers 13 residues. The chain's CDR3 is CASGGAGRQPQHF. CDR3 nucleotide sequence: TGCGCCAGCGGGGGGGCGGGGCGCCAGCCCCAGCATTTT.

The chain recombines TRBV7-6 with TRBJ2-7; weak D call: TRBD1 (6 bases). This CDR3 is built from 15 residues. Trimming stripped 0 bases from V and 0 bases from J, with 9 bases between. Germline loops: CDR1 SGHVS, CDR2 FNYEAQ. In DNA form, the CDR3 reads TGTGCCAGCAGCTTAGCAGGGGACATCTCCTACGAGCAGTACTTC. This translates into CASSLAGDISYEQYF.

The V call is TRBV4-2, the J call TRBJ2-3, with a weak D call TRBD2 (7 bases). Germline V gene data show CDR1 as LGHNA and CDR2 as YNFKEQ. The CDR3 extends over 15 amino acids. V was trimmed by 4 bases and J by 2 bases, leaving 13 bases between them. The CDR3: CASSLLGGATDTQYF. In nucleotides, the CDR3 is TGTGCCAGCAGCCTCCTAGGGGGGGCCACAGATACGCAGTATTTT.

V gene TRBV18 combines with J gene TRBJ1-1; D gene ambiguous. The CDR3 loop spans 14 amino acids. Germline CDR1 reads KGHSH; CDR2 reads LQKENI. V was trimmed by 3 bases and J by 4 bases, leaving 12 bases between them. CDR3 nucleotides: TGTGCCAGCTCACCGAGAGGGCTCCCCACTGAAGCTTTCTTT. Its translation is CASSPRGLPTEAFF.

V usage is TRBV10-3 and J usage is TRBJ2-7; possibly TRBD2 for D (5 bases). V was clipped by 5 bases and J by 2 bases, with 7 bases between them. The V gene's germline CDR1 is ENHRY and CDR2 SYGVKD. CDR3 length: 12 amino acids. The CDR3 sequence: CAISREPYEQYF. The DNA of the CDR3 is TGTGCCATCAGTAGGGAGCCCTACGAGCAGTACTTC.

The V and J genes are TRBV4-1 and TRBJ2-2; 11 nucleotides match TRBD2. The V and J ends lost 1 base and 5 bases, in that order; junction bases with no gene match: 3. The CDR3 has 16 amino acids. Germline CDR1 is MGHRA and CDR2 is YSYEKL. The chain's CDR3 is CASSQASGGFTGELFF. The CDR3 nucleotides read TGCGCCAGCAGCCAAGCTAGCGGGGGGTTTACCGGGGAGCTGTTTTTT.

The genes are TRBV28 and TRBJ1-5, with no clear D. Germline CDR1 MDHEN, CDR2 SYDVKM. V gave up 3 bases and J gave up 4 bases, with 13 bases separating them. This CDR3 region has 15 residues. The DNA for the CDR3 is TGTGCCAGCAGTTTGGTTGTGAGGGAAAATCAGCCCCAGCATTTT. Protein product: CASSLVVRENQPQHF.

The V call is TRBV10-3, the J call TRBJ2-1; D remains ambiguous. Germline values: CDR1 ENHRY, CDR2 SYGVKD. Trimming shortened V by 10 bases and J by 9 bases, and 16 bases separated the two germline ends. This CDR3 comprises 12 residues. The chain's CDR3 is CASGPQGAEQFF. The CDR3 bases are TGTGCCAGTGGCCCCCAAGGAGCTGAGCAGTTCTTC.

J is TRBJ2-1 and V is TRBV4-2, with unresolved D. The germline CDR1 and CDR2 sequences are LGHNA and YNFKEQ. With 4 bases removed from V and 1 base from J, the gap between germline ends came to 8 bases. The length of the CDR3 is 14 residues. CDR3 residues: CASSPRVSYNEQFF. The CDR3 bases are TGTGCCAGCAGCCCTCGGGTATCCTACAATGAGCAGTTCTTC.

The chain employs TRBV10-2 and TRBJ2-3, with 7 bases that match TRBD2. The CDR3 runs to 16 residues. Germline V CDR1 and CDR2: WSHSY, SAAADI. V lost 3 bases and J lost 1; bases outside the gene matches: 7. The CDR3 DNA reads TGCGCCAGCAGTGATGGGGGAGGGTGGGGCACAGATACGCAGTATTTT. Translated, it gives CASSDGGGWGTDTQYF.

The rearrangement links TRBV5-1 to TRBJ1-5; a weak D match, TRBD1 (5 bases). This CDR3 comprises 15 residues. The V and J ends lost 4 bases and 4 bases respectively, with 15 bases between them. The V gene's germline CDR1 is SGHRS and CDR2 YFSETQ. The CDR3 loop is CASSHYGPGNQPQHF. The CDR3 coding sequence is TGCGCCAGCAGCCATTATGGGCCAGGGAATCAGCCCCAGCATTTT.